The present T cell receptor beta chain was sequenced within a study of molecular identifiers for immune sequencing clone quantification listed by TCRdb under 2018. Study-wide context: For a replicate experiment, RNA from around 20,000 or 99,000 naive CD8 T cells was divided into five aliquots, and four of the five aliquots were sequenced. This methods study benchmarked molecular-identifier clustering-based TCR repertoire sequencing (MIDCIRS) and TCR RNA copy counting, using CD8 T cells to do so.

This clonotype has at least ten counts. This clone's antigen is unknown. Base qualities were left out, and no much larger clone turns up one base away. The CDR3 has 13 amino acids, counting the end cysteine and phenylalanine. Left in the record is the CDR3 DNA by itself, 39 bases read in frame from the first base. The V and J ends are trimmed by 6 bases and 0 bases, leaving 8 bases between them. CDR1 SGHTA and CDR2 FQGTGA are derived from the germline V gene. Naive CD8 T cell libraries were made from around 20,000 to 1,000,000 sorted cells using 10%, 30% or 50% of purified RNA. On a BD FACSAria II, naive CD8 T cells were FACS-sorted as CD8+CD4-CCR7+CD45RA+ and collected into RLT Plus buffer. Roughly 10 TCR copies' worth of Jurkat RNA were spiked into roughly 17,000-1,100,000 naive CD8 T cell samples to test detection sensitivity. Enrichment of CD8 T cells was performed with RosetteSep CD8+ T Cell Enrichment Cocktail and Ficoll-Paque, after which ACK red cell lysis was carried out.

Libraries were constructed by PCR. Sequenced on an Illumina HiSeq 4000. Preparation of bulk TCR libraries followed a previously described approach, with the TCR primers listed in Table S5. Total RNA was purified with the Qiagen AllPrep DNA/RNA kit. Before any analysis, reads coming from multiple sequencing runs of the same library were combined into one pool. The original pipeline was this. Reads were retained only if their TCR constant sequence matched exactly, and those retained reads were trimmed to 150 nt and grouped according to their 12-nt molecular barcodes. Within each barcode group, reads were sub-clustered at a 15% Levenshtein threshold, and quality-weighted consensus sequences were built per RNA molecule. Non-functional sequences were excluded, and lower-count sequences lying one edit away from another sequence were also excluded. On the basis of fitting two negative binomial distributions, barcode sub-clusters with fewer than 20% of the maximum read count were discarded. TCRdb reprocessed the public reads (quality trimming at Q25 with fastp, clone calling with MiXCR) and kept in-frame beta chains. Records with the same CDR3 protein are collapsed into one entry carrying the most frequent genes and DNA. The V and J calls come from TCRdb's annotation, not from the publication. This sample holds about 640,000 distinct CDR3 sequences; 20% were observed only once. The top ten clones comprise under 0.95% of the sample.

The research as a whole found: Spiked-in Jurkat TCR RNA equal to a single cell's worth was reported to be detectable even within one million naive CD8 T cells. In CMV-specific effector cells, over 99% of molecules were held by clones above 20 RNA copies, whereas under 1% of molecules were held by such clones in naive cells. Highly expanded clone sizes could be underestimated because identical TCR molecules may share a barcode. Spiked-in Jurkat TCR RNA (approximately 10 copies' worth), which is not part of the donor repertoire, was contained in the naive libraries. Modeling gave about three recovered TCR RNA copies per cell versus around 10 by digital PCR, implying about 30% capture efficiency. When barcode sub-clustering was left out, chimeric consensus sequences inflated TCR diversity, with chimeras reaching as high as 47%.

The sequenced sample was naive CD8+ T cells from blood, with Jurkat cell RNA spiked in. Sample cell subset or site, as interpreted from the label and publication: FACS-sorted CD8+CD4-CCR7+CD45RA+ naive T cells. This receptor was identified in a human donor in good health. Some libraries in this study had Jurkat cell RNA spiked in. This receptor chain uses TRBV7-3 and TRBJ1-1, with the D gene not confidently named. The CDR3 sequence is CASSTTLNTEAFF. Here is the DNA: TGTGCCAGCAGTACGACACTGAACACTGAAGCTTTCTTT.